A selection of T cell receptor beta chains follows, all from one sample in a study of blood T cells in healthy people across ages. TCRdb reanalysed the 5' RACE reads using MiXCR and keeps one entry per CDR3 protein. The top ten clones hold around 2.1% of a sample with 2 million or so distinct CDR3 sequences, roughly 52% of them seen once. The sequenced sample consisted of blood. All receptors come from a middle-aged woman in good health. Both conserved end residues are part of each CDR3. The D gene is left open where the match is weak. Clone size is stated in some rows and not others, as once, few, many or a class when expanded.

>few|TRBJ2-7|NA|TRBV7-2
TGTGCCAGCAGCGAAGAATACTACGAGCAGTACTTC
CASSEEYYEQYF
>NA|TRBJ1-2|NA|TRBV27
TGTGCCAGCAGTTTTGCAGGGGCTAGCTATGGCTACACCTTC
CASSFAGASYGYTF
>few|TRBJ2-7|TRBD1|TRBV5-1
TGTGCCAGCAGTTCCGGGACAGGGCATTACGAGCAGTACTTC
CASSSGTGHYEQYF
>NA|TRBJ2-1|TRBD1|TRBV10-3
TGTGCCATCAAGACGGCAGGGGGCTTGGTCAATGAGCAGTTCTTC
CAIKTAGGLVNEQFF
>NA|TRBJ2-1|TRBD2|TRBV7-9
TGTGCCAGCAGCTTAGGAGGGGCGGGGGGGCGCCTCAATGAGCAGTTCTTC
CASSLGGAGGRLNEQFF
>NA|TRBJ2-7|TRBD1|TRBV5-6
TGTGCCAGCAGCACCCGAGGGGGCCTCACCTACGAGCAGTACTTC
CASSTRGGLTYEQYF
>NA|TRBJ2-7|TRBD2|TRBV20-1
TGCAGTGCTAGAGACCGATATAGCGGGGTTAGCTACGAGCAGTACTTC
CSARDRYSGVSYEQYF
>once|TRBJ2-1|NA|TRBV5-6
TGTGCCAGCAGCTCTATCGATCGAAATGAGCAGTTCTTC
CASSSIDRNEQFF
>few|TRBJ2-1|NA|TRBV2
TGTGCCAGCACGGGGGGAACAGGGGCGTTCTTC
CASTGGTGAFF
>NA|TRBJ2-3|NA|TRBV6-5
TGTGCCAGCAGTTCAGCTCTAGTGGGCACAGATACGCAGTATTTT
CASSSALVGTDTQYF
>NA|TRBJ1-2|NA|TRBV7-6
TGTGCCAGCAGTCAGGGATGGGGGGGGCCCTATGGCTACACCTTC
CASSQGWGGPYGYTF
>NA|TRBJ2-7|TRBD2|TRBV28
TGTGCCAGCAGTTGGGGGGGAGAGGCACAGTACTTC
CASSWGGEAQYF
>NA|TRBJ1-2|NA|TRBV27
TGTGCCAGCGACGGGGGGGAGATCGGCTACGCCTTC
CASDGGEIGYAF
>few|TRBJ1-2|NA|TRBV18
TGTGCCAGCTCGACGGATGTCTTAGGTGGCTACACCTTC
CASSTDVLGGYTF
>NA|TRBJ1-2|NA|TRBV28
TGTTCAACGGGCGGGGATAACTATGGCTACACCTTC
CSTGGDNYGYTF
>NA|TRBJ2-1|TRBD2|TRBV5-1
TGCGCCAGCAGCACGACTAGCGGGAACTACAATGAGCAGTTCTTC
CASSTTSGNYNEQFF
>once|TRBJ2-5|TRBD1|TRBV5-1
TGCGCCAGCCACGACAGGGGGCGAGGGGAGACCCAGTACTTC
CASHDRGRGETQYF
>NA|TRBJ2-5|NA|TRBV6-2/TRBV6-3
TGTGCCAGCAGTTGGGGGGGGCCCATCCAAGAGACCCAGTACTTC
CASSWGGPIQETQYF
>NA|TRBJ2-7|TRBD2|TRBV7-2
TGTGCCAGCAGCTTAACTACTAGCGGGGCTACCTCCTACGAGCAGTACTTC
CASSLTTSGATSYEQYF
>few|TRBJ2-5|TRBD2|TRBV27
TGTGCCAGCAGTCGCACCACCCCTAGCGGGGGGGCCGTGGAGACCCAGTACTTC
CASSRTTPSGGAVETQYF
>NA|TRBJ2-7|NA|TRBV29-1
TGCAGCGTAACCGGAGAGTTCAGGGAGCAGTACTTC
CSVTGEFREQYF